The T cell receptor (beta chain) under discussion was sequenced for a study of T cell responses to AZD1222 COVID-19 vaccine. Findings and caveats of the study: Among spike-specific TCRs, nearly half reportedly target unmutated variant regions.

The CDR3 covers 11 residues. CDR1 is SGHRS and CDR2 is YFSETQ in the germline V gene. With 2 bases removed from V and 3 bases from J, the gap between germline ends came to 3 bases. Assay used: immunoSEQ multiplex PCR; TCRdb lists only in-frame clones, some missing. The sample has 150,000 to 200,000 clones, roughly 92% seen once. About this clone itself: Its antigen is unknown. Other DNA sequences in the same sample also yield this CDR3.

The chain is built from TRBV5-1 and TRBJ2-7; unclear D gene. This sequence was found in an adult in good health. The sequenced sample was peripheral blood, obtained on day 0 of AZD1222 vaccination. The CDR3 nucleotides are TGCGCCAGCAGCTTAGGCTACGAGCAGTACTTC. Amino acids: CASSLGYEQYF.